The entry that follows covers one T cell receptor beta chain sequence. The target antigen is unknown. The junction departs from germline at one end; a sequencing error may be responsible. These data come from a study of T cell repertoires in cytomegalovirus infection. Across the study: The study used recently identified HLA-C-restricted and well-studied HLA-B-restricted CMV epitopes. Both a matching HLA type and CMV infection were indicated by public TCR beta signatures. The study's findings and limits: The ex vivo response showed dominance by HLA-C-restricted CMV-specific TCR beta clonotypes.

TCRdb itself ran the reads through MiXCR, one entry per CDR3 protein. The profile shows hundreds of thousands of distinct CDR3 sequences, more than 40% of them singletons. This sequence originates from a human donor in good health (CMV status not recorded). Some clones in this sample may be carry-over from other donors' samples. The specimen comprised cultured PBMCs, sampled from culture after CMV antigen stimulation.

The chain's CDR3 is CVSSLGSGASGTTNEQFF. In DNA form, the CDR3 reads TGTGTCAGCAGCTTAGGGTCGGGGGCTAGCGGGACGACGAATGAGCAGTTCTTC. The chain combines TRBV7-6 with TRBJ2-1; 9 nucleotides line up with TRBD2. CDR1 and CDR2 (germline): SGHVS, FNYEAQ. CDR3 length equals 18 residues.